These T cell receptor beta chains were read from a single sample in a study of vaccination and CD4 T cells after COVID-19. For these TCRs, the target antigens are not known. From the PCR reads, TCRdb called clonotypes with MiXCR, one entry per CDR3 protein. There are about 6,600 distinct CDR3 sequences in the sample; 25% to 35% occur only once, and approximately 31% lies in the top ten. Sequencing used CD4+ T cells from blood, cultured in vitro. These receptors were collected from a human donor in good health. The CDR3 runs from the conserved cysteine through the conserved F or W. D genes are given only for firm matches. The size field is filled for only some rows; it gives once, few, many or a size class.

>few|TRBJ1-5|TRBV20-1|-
CSVGIGNQPQHF
TGCAGTGTCGGGATCGGCAATCAGCCCCAGCATTTT
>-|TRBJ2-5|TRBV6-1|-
CASAVQRETQYF
TGTGCCAGCGCGGTCCAGCGGGAGACCCAGTACTTC
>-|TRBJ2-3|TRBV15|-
CATSSSSPDTQYF
TGTGCCACCAGCAGTTCCTCGCCAGATACGCAGTATTTT
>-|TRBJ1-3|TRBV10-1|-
CASSGAMGNTIYF
TGCGCCAGCAGTGGAGCGATGGGAAACACCATATATTTT
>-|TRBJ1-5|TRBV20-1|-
CSASKSANLQPQHF
TGCAGTGCTAGTAAATCAGCCAACCTTCAGCCCCAGCATTTT
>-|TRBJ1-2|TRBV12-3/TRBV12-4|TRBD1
CASSYQDRLNYGYTF
TGTGCCAGCAGTTACCAGGACAGGTTGAACTATGGCTACACCTTC
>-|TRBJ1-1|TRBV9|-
CASSVGTEGEAFF
TGTGCCAGCAGCGTAGGGACAGAAGGAGAAGCTTTCTTT
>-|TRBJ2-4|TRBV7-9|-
CASRDTEGAKNIQYF
TGTGCCAGCCGCGACACTGAGGGAGCCAAAAACATTCAGTACTTC
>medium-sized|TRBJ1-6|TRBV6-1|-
CASTSLNSPLHF
TGTGCCAGCACGAGTCTAAATTCACCCCTCCACTTT
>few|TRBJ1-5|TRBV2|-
CASRAGGEGQPQHF
TGTGCCAGCAGGGCCGGGGGGGAGGGTCAGCCCCAGCATTTT
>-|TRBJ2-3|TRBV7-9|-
CASSLSGRDTQYF
TGTGCCAGCAGCTTATCTGGGCGAGATACGCAGTATTTT
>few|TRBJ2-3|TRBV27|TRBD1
CASRTGVGGTDTQYF
TGTGCCAGCAGAACAGGGGTTGGAGGCACAGATACGCAGTATTTT
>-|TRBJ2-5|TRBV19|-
CASSIRGGTGWETQYF
TGTGCCAGTAGTATAAGGGGAGGGACAGGTTGGGAGACCCAGTACTTC
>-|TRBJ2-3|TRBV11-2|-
CASRSGDTQYF
TGTGCCAGCCGCTCCGGGGATACGCAGTATTTT
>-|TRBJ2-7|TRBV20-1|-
CSARDLRRSFYEQYF
TGCAGTGCTAGAGATCTTAGAAGGTCCTTCTACGAGCAGTACTTC
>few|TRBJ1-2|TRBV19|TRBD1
CASSPDRSNYGYTF
TGTGCCAGTAGTCCGGACAGGAGTAACTATGGCTACACCTTC
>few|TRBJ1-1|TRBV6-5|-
CASSYRGYTEAFF
TGTGCCAGCAGTTACAGGGGGTACACTGAAGCTTTCTTT
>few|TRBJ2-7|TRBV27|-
CATMGPWDYEQYF
TGTGCCACCATGGGACCTTGGGACTACGAGCAGTACTTC
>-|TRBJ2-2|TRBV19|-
CASKGGRNTGELFF
TGTGCCAGTAAAGGGGGGCGTAACACCGGGGAGCTGTTTTTT
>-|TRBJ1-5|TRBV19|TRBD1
CASSMKQGAWNQPQHF
TGTGCCAGTAGTATGAAACAGGGGGCCTGGAATCAGCCCCAGCATTTT
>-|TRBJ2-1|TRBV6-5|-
CASSYSIGEQFF
TGTGCCAGCAGTTACTCGATCGGTGAGCAGTTCTTC
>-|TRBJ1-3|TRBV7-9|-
CAGYRAGGNTIYF
TGTGCCGGATACAGGGCTGGGGGAAACACCATATATTTT
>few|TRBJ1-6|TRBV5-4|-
CASSLDRNNSPLHF
TGTGCCAGCAGCCTGGACAGAAATAATTCACCCCTCCACTTT
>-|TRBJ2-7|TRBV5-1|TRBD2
CASSQTSGVGEQYF
TGCGCCAGCAGCCAGACTAGCGGGGTAGGGGAGCAGTACTTC
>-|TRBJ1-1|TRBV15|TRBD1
CATSGNRGRDTEAFF
TGTGCCACCAGCGGAAACAGGGGGCGGGACACTGAAGCTTTCTTT
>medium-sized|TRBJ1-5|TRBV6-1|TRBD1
CASSGGGRSNQPQHF
TGTGCCAGCAGCGGAGGGGGCAGGAGCAATCAGCCCCAGCATTTT
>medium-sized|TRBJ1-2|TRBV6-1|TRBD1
CASSRTGGALNYGYTF
TGTGCCAGCAGCCGGACAGGGGGCGCATTGAACTATGGCTACACCTTC
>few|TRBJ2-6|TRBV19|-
CASSTVSGANVLTF
TGTGCCAGTAGTACCGTCTCTGGGGCCAACGTCCTGACTTTC
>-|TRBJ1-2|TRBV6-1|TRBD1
CASSLETGMDGYTF
TGTGCCAGCAGTCTGGAGACAGGGATGGATGGCTACACCTTC
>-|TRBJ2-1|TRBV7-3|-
CASSFGQTNNEQFF
TGTGCCAGCAGTTTCGGACAGACCAACAATGAGCAGTTCTTC
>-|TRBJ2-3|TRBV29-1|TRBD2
CSTAGGITDTQYF
TGCAGCACGGCGGGGGGGATAACAGATACGCAGTATTTT
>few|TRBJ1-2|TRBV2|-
CASFSGDNYGYTF
TGTGCCAGCTTTTCAGGAGATAACTATGGCTACACCTTC
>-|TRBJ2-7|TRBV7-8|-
CASSQVPGVEQYF
TGTGCCAGCAGCCAGGTACCGGGGGTCGAGCAGTACTTC
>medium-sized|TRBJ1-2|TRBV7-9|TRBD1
CASRTGDYGYTF
TGTGCCAGCAGAACAGGGGACTATGGCTACACCTTC
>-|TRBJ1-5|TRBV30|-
CAWSVTGNQPQHF
TGTGCCTGGAGTGTAACAGGCAATCAGCCCCAGCATTTT
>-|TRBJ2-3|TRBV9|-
CASSYHADTQYF
TGTGCCAGCAGCTATCATGCGGATACGCAGTATTTT
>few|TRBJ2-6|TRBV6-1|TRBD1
CASSRTPGTGGSGANVLTF
TGTGCCAGCAGTCGCACTCCCGGGACAGGGGGCTCTGGGGCCAACGTCCTGACTTTC